These T cell receptor beta chains were read from a single sample in a study of shared clonotypes between healthy human individuals. Clones were sequenced by immunoSEQ multiplex PCR, and TCRdb holds only the in-frame ones, with some missing. The sample has some 1 million clones, about 76% seen once. The sample comprised memory CD4+ T cells sorted from blood. These receptors were collected from a man in his late teens or twenties in good health. Both conserved end residues are part of each CDR3. Each record gives: clone size, J gene, D gene, CDR3 length, V gene, CDR3 protein, CDR3 DNA. A D gene is named only where the DNA matches it firmly. Clone size is given for some rows only: seen once, a few or many times, or a class if the clone is expanded.

clone_size: .
j_call: TRBJ2-3
d_call: TRBD2
cdr3_length: 15
v_call: TRBV5-1
cdr3_aa: CASSFSGGVTDTQYF
cdr3_nt: TGCGCCAGCAGCTTTAGCGGGGGGGTCACAGATACGCAGTATTTT

clone_size: .
j_call: TRBJ1-4
d_call: TRBD1
cdr3_length: 15
v_call: TRBV6-6
cdr3_aa: CASSPDGTGIEKLFF
cdr3_nt: TGTGCCAGCAGCCCCGACGGGACAGGGATTGAAAAACTGTTTTTT

clone_size: .
j_call: TRBJ2-7
d_call: TRBD1
cdr3_length: 15
v_call: TRBV6-5
cdr3_aa: CASSQTQGATYEQYF
cdr3_nt: TGTGCCAGCAGCCAAACCCAGGGGGCAACCTACGAGCAGTACTTC

clone_size: .
j_call: TRBJ1-2
d_call: .
cdr3_length: 16
v_call: TRBV7-2
cdr3_aa: CASSFRSGTTNYGYTF
cdr3_nt: TGTGCCAGCAGCTTCCGCTCAGGGACCACTAACTATGGCTACACCTTC

clone_size: once
j_call: TRBJ2-5
d_call: .
cdr3_length: 11
v_call: TRBV20-1
cdr3_aa: CSVSAGETQYF
cdr3_nt: TGCAGTGTCTCGGCAGGGGAGACCCAGTACTTC

clone_size: few
j_call: TRBJ2-3
d_call: .
cdr3_length: 14
v_call: TRBV2
cdr3_aa: CASNRRLGTDTQYF
cdr3_nt: TGTGCCAGTAACAGGAGGCTGGGGACAGATACGCAGTATTTT

clone_size: .
j_call: TRBJ2-2
d_call: .
cdr3_length: 14
v_call: TRBV2
cdr3_aa: CASSSGTFTGELFF
cdr3_nt: TGTGCCAGCAGTTCCGGGACCTTCACCGGGGAGCTGTTTTTT

clone_size: few
j_call: TRBJ2-7
d_call: TRBD1
cdr3_length: 11
v_call: TRBV19
cdr3_aa: CASSAGGEQYF
cdr3_nt: TGTGCCAGTAGTGCAGGGGGCGAGCAGTACTTC

clone_size: .
j_call: TRBJ1-5
d_call: TRBD1
cdr3_length: 15
v_call: TRBV28
cdr3_aa: CASSPTGGGNQPQHF
cdr3_nt: TGTGCCAGCAGTCCGACAGGGGGTGGGAATCAGCCCCAGCATTTT

clone_size: once
j_call: TRBJ2-7
d_call: TRBD2
cdr3_length: 17
v_call: TRBV7-9
cdr3_aa: CASSLARTSGSSYEQYF
cdr3_nt: TGTGCCAGCAGCTTAGCGCGGACTAGCGGGAGCTCCTACGAGCAGTACTTC

clone_size: .
j_call: TRBJ1-2
d_call: .
cdr3_length: 12
v_call: TRBV28
cdr3_aa: CATARDNYGYTF
cdr3_nt: TGTGCCACCGCTCGGGACAACTATGGCTACACCTTC

clone_size: .
j_call: TRBJ2-5
d_call: .
cdr3_length: 15
v_call: TRBV6-5
cdr3_aa: CASKGSALGQETQYF
cdr3_nt: TGTGCCAGCAAAGGGTCCGCTTTAGGCCAAGAGACCCAGTACTTC

clone_size: .
j_call: TRBJ2-6
d_call: .
cdr3_length: 12
v_call: TRBV5-8
cdr3_aa: CASSLRGDVLTF
cdr3_nt: TGTGCCAGCAGCTTGAGAGGGGACGTCCTGACTTTC

clone_size: few
j_call: TRBJ2-7
d_call: .
cdr3_length: 12
v_call: TRBV30
cdr3_aa: CAWRGYTYEQYF
cdr3_nt: TGTGCCTGGAGAGGGTATACCTACGAGCAGTACTTC

clone_size: .
j_call: TRBJ2-4
d_call: .
cdr3_length: 14
v_call: TRBV25-1
cdr3_aa: CASSPTAAKNIQYF
cdr3_nt: TGTGCCAGCAGCCCGACAGCCGCCAAAAACATTCAGTACTTC

clone_size: few
j_call: TRBJ1-2
d_call: TRBD1
cdr3_length: 15
v_call: TRBV19
cdr3_aa: CASSIVGTGDFGYTF
cdr3_nt: TGTGCCAGTAGTATAGTTGGTACAGGGGATTTTGGCTACACCTTC

clone_size: .
j_call: TRBJ2-3
d_call: TRBD2
cdr3_length: 16
v_call: TRBV18
cdr3_aa: CASSASRVAGTDTQYF
cdr3_nt: TGTGCCAGCTCAGCCTCACGGGTAGCGGGGACAGATACGCAGTATTTT

clone_size: .
j_call: TRBJ1-6
d_call: TRBD1
cdr3_length: 17
v_call: TRBV18
cdr3_aa: CASSPRSLVGGDSPLHF
cdr3_nt: TGTGCCAGCTCACCCCGAAGCCTCGTAGGGGGCGATTCACCCCTCCACTTT

clone_size: .
j_call: TRBJ1-6
d_call: .
cdr3_length: 20
v_call: TRBV4-1
cdr3_aa: CASSPTPRTPAASYNSPLHF
cdr3_nt: TGCGCCAGCAGCCCCACCCCTCGGACTCCCGCTGCATCCTATAATTCACCCCTCCACTTT

clone_size: .
j_call: TRBJ1-1
d_call: .
cdr3_length: 12
v_call: TRBV18
cdr3_aa: CASSLQGAEAFF
cdr3_nt: TGTGCCAGCTCACTACAGGGAGCTGAAGCTTTCTTT